Below, 10 T cell receptor beta chains from the same sample are listed, as sequenced in a study of T cell responses to AZD1222 COVID-19 vaccine. This table comes from immunoSEQ multiplex PCR, and its TCRdb copy is limited to in-frame clones, with some not included. The sample carries 80,000 or so clones, 90% to 95% recorded once. Source: peripheral blood, taken on day 0 of MenACWY control vaccination. The receptors were gathered from an adult in good health.

This chain uses TRBV7-9 with TRBJ2-1; 11 bases map to TRBD2. Unmatched junction bases numbered 4, after V lost 3 bases and J lost 6 bases. Germline lookup yields CDR1 SEHNR and CDR2 FQNEAQ (reference sequence). The CDR3 totals 15 residues. The CDR3 DNA is TGTGCCAGCAGCTTGGGACTAGCGGAACCCAATGAGCAGTTCTTC. Its protein product is CASSLGLAEPNEQFF.

V gene TRBV4-1 combines with J gene TRBJ1-6; D perhaps matches TRBD1 (5 bases). There are 14 residues in the CDR3. Germline V gene sequence: CDR1 MGHRA, CDR2 YSYEKL. V lost 5 bases and J 6 bases, leaving 11 bases between the germline ends. The CDR3 DNA follows: TGCGCCAGCAGCGTGCAGGGATCTAATTCACCCCTCCACTTT. It specifies CASSVQGSNSPLHF.

CDR3 sequence (DNA): TGCGCCAGCAGCCAAGACACTGAAGCTTTCTTT. Translating it yields CASSQDTEAFF. The chain joins TRBV5-1 to TRBJ1-1; D call uncertain. From germline, CDR1 is SGHRS and CDR2 YFSETQ. This CDR3 has 11 amino acids. Trimming shortened V by 4 bases and J by 3 bases, and 4 bases separated the two germline ends.

The rearrangement joins TRBV5-4 to TRBJ2-5; D is ambiguous. The CDR3 loop spans 13 amino acids. V was pared by 5 bases and J by 2 bases, with 10 bases between. Germline CDR1 reads SGHNT; CDR2 reads YYREEE (reference sequence). CDR3 in amino acids: CASSSLGQETQYF. CDR3 bases: TGTGCCAGCAGTTCCTTGGGGCAAGAGACCCAGTACTTC.

This CDR3 reads CASSEGRAVGKTEAFF. CDR3 sequence (DNA): TGTGCCAGCAGTGAAGGCAGGGCCGTGGGAAAGACTGAAGCTTTCTTT. The rearrangement uses TRBV6-1 and TRBJ1-1; D is possibly TRBD1 (5 bases). In germline, CDR1 is MNHNS, CDR2 SASEGT. V shed 1 base and J shed 5 bases, with 17 bases lying between them. This CDR3 has 16 residues.

This CDR3 reads CASSQEGSGYNEQFF. DNA of the CDR3: TGTGCCAGCAGCCAAGAGGGTAGCGGGTACAATGAGCAGTTCTTC. The chain recombines TRBV4-2 with TRBJ2-1; TRBD2 agrees at 7 bases. Germline CDR1 is LGHNA and CDR2 is YNFKEQ. The CDR3 has 15 amino acids. Losses at the gene ends were 0 bases for V and 4 bases for J; bases not matched to a gene: 3.

The chain links TRBV6-5 to TRBJ1-5; no definite D call. The V end lost 5 bases, the J end lost 1 base, and 9 bases lay between the germline ends. The CDR3 runs to 14 residues. Per germline, CDR1 MNHEY and CDR2 SVGAGI. The CDR3 nucleotides are TGTGCCAGCAGTCCCATCGGGAGCAATCAGCCCCAGCATTTT. The encoded protein is CASSPIGSNQPQHF.

This clone showed up just once. The V and J genes are TRBV5-6 and TRBJ1-2, with D possibly TRBD1 on 5 matching bases. Trimming left V 7 bases short and J 4 bases short, with 17 bases between. Germline lookup yields CDR1 SGHDT and CDR2 YYEEEE. The CDR3 sequence is 14 residues long. In DNA form, the CDR3 reads TGTGCCAGCCACGTCACAGGTGCCGGCTATGGCTACACCTTC. As protein: CASHVTGAGYGYTF.

This chain uses TRBV5-4 with TRBJ2-3, with 13 bases lining up with TRBD2. The V segment lost 4 bases and the J segment 4 bases; nucleotides outside the gene matches: 0. The CDR3 has 14 amino acids. Germline CDR1 and CDR2: SGHNT and YYREEE (reference sequence). The CDR3 coding sequence is TGTGCCAGCAGCGGACTAGCGGGAGCAGATACGCAGTATTTT. It encodes CASSGLAGADTQYF.

V gene TRBV7-8 combines with J gene TRBJ2-1, with D possibly being TRBD2 (5 bases). This CDR3 is built from 13 residues. V was trimmed by 0 bases and J by 6 bases, leaving 6 bases between them. The germline V gene encodes CDR1 SGHVS and CDR2 FQNEAQ. The CDR3 here is CASSLAGVNEQFF. The CDR3 DNA follows: TGTGCCAGCAGCTTAGCCGGGGTCAATGAGCAGTTCTTC.